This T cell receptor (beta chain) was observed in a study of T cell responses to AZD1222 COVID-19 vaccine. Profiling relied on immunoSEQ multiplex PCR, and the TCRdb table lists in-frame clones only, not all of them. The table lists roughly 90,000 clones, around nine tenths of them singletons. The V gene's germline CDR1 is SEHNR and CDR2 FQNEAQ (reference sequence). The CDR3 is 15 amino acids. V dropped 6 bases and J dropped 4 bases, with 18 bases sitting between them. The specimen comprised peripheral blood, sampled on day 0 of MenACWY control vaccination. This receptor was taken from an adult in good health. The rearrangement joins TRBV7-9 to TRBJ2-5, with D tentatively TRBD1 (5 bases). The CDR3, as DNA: TGTGCCAGCAGTGTAGGGGTTCCGATGCCAGAGACCCAGTACTTC. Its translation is CASSVGVPMPETQYF.